Each of the 26 T cell receptor beta chains below was sequenced from the same sample in a study of cytomegalovirus exposure and HLA in healthy donors. Measured with immunoSEQ multiplex PCR; TCRdb has only the in-frame clones, and not every one. Of about 95,000 clones listed, 85% are singletons. The sample was PBMCs. All receptors come from a man aged 18 to 35 in good health and CMV-seropositive.

The V gene is TRBV14, the J gene TRBJ2-1; 14 bases line up with TRBD2. The length of the CDR3 is 15 residues. Germline values: CDR1 SGHDN, CDR2 FVKESK. V lost 4 bases to trimming and J lost 10 bases; unmatched junction nucleotides: 6. DNA of the CDR3: TGTGCCAGCAGCCCTAGACTAGCGGGGGGGTTGGAGCAGTTCTTC. It is translated as CASSPRLAGGLEQFF.

The rearrangement uses TRBV5-6 and TRBJ2-3; D may be TRBD2 (7 bases). The V and J ends lost 1 base and 5 bases respectively, with 11 bases between them. Germline V gives CDR1 SGHDT, CDR2 YYEEEE. The length of the CDR3 is 14 residues. CDR3 protein: CASSLSGGQDTQYF. As DNA, the CDR3 is TGTGCCAGCAGCTTGTCCGGGGGGCAAGATACGCAGTATTTT.

This chain joins TRBV5-1 and TRBJ2-3; D ambiguous. Germline V gene sequence: CDR1 SGHRS, CDR2 YFSETQ. This CDR3 comprises 15 residues. V gave up 0 bases and J gave up 3 bases, with 11 bases separating them. In DNA, the CDR3 is TGCGCCAGCAGCTTGGGCGGAGTCAAGACAGATACGCAGTATTTT. Protein: CASSLGGVKTDTQYF.

The chain employs TRBV6-5 and TRBJ1-1; D is ambiguous. The CDR3 extends over 12 amino acids. The V end was cut by 6 bases, the J end by 2 bases, with 7 bases between. From germline, CDR1 is MNHEY and CDR2 SVGAGI. CDR3: CASRRLNTEAFF. The CDR3 coding sequence is TGTGCCAGCAGACGCCTAAACACTGAAGCTTTCTTT.

This chain uses TRBV9 with TRBJ2-2; TRBD2 matches 11 bases. With 3 bases clipped from V and 0 bases from J, the junction kept 16 bases outside the gene matches. The CDR3 has 21 amino acids. Germline-derived CDR1 and CDR2 are SGDLS and YYNGEE. The CDR3 DNA follows: TGTGCCAGCAGCGGAAGGCTCATACTAGCGGGAGATGAAACGAACACCGGGGAGCTGTTTTTT. Its translation: CASSGRLILAGDETNTGELFF. Full variable domain (rest looked up from reference TRBV9 and TRBJ2-2): DSGVTQTPKHLITATGQRVTLRCSPRSGDLSVYWYQQSLDQGLQFLIQYYNGEERAKGNILERFSAQQFPDLHSELNLSSLELGDSALYFCASSGRLILAGDETNTGELFFGEGSRLTVL.

The CDR3 sequence: CASSLTDTQYF. The CDR3 DNA reads as TGCGCCAGCAGCCTGACAGATACGCAGTATTTT. The chain couples TRBV5-1 to TRBJ2-3; D is ambiguous. The ends were cut back, 4 bases at V and 3 bases at J, with 3 bases in the middle. The CDR3 spans 11 residues. CDR1 and CDR2 (germline): SGHRS, YFSETQ.

The rearrangement joins TRBV2 to TRBJ1-2; TRBD1 matches 9 bases. V was clipped by 11 bases and J by 0 bases; unmatched bases: 4. The CDR3 is 13 amino acids. Germline loops: CDR1 SNHLY, CDR2 FYNNEI. In DNA form, the CDR3 reads TGTGCCGGGCGGGACAGGGCTAACTATGGCTACACCTTC. Its translation: CAGRDRANYGYTF.

The chain has TRBV9 and TRBJ2-2, with D hard to call. Trimming shortened V by 0 bases and J by 3 bases, and 6 bases separated the two germline ends. Germline assignment: CDR1 SGDLS and CDR2 YYNGEE. This CDR3 has 14 amino acids. CDR3 residues: CASSVGGDTGELFF. As DNA, the CDR3 is TGTGCCAGCAGCGTAGGTGGAGACACCGGGGAGCTGTTTTTT.

J is TRBJ2-2 and V is TRBV29-1; 7 bases map to TRBD2. From germline, CDR1 is SQVTM and CDR2 ANQGSEA. CDR3 length: 15 residues. V was pared by 1 base and J by 1 base, with 3 bases of the junction left unmatched. Here the CDR3 reads CSVEVTSENTGELFF. CDR3 coding DNA: TGCAGCGTTGAAGTTACTAGCGAGAACACCGGGGAGCTGTTTTTT.

The chain recombines TRBV10-3 with TRBJ2-3, with 15 bases that match TRBD2. The CDR3 consists of 16 residues. The germline V gene has CDR1 ENHRY and CDR2 SYGVKD. The trim removed 11 bases at V and 5 bases at J, leaving 11 bases unmatched. CDR3 coding DNA: TGTGCCCTCGGGACTAGCGGGAGGAGGGGAGGAGATACGCAGTATTTT. Amino acid sequence: CALGTSGRRGGDTQYF.

DNA for the CDR3: TGTGCCAGCAGCCGAGCAGGACTACGTACGCCGGGCGAGCAGTACGTC. It translates to CASSRAGLRTPGEQYV. The chain uses TRBV5-6 and TRBJ2-7; TRBD2 is a possible D gene (6 bases). Germline V gene data show CDR1 as SGHDT and CDR2 as YYEEEE. V dropped 4 bases and J dropped 6 bases, with 23 bases sitting between them. The CDR3 totals 16 residues.

This chain joins TRBV5-1 and TRBJ2-5, with a weak D call TRBD2 (5 bases). CDR3 length equals 18 residues. Germline assignment: CDR1 SGHRS and CDR2 YFSETQ. Trimming cost V 4 bases and J 0 bases, with 22 bases left between them. The CDR3 region is CASSPHLRGFEYQETQYF. Written as DNA, the CDR3 is TGCGCCAGCAGCCCACACCTCCGGGGATTTGAGTACCAAGAGACCCAGTACTTC.

The gene calls are TRBV9 and TRBJ2-2; D ambiguous. This CDR3 region has 16 residues. The ends were cut back, 4 bases at V and 3 bases at J, with 16 bases in the middle. Germline-derived CDR1 and CDR2 are SGDLS and YYNGEE. CDR3 protein: CASSTKSGVDTGELFF. Written as DNA, the CDR3 is TGTGCCAGCAGCACGAAGTCTGGAGTCGACACCGGGGAGCTGTTTTTT.

The CDR3 bases are TGTGCCAGCTCCCCTAAGGCGGGGGGGTACGAGCAGTACGTC. It encodes CASSPKAGGYEQYV. V gene TRBV18 combines with J gene TRBJ2-7, with 9 bases matching TRBD2. The CDR3 has 14 amino acids. V lost 6 bases, J lost 4 bases, and 7 bases stayed unmatched. CDR1 is KGHSH and CDR2 is LQKENI in the germline V gene.

V gene TRBV27 combines with J gene TRBJ1-4; 7 bases match TRBD1. Trimming cost V 2 bases and J 7 bases; bases outside gene matches: 4. The germline gives CDR1 MNHEY, CDR2 SMNVEV (reference sequence). CDR3 length equals 14 residues. The CDR3, as DNA: TGTGCCAGCAGTTTAAGCGGACAGGTTGAAAAACTGTTTTTT. Translation: CASSLSGQVEKLFF. Looking up the rest from reference TRBV27 and TRBJ1-4 gives the full variable domain: EAQVTQNPRYLITVTGKKLTVTCSQNMNHEYMSWYRQDPGLGLRQIYYSMNVEVTDKGDVPEGYKVSRKEKRNFPLILESPSPNQTSLYFCASSLSGQVEKLFFGSGTQLSVL.

This clone was found many times. This rearrangement joins TRBV7-6 to TRBJ2-3, with a possible D match to TRBD1 (5 bases). This CDR3 comprises 11 residues. Per germline, CDR1 SGHVS and CDR2 FNYEAQ. Trimming took 5 bases from V and 5 from J, leaving 5 bases between them. Written as DNA, the CDR3 is TGTGCCAGCAGCCAGGGAGATACGCAGTATTTT. Translated, it gives CASSQGDTQYF. Full variable domain (rest looked up from reference TRBV7-6 and TRBJ2-3): GAGVSQSPRYKVTKRGQDVALRCDPISGHVSLYWYRQALGQGPEFLTYFNYEAQQDKSGLPNDRFSAERPEGSISTLTIQRTEQRDSAMYRCASSQGDTQYFGPGTRLTVL.

The chain's CDR3 is CASSLGTGMNTGELFF. The CDR3 nucleotides read TGTGCCAGCAGTTTGGGGACAGGGATGAACACCGGGGAGCTGTTTTTT. V gene TRBV27 combines with J gene TRBJ2-2; 9 positions agree with TRBD1. CDR3 size: 16 residues. With V trimmed by 3 bases and J by 1 base, 3 bases remained unmatched. Per germline, CDR1 MNHEY and CDR2 SMNVEV (reference sequence).

The CDR3: CASSLEGADTQYF. DNA of the CDR3: TGTGCCAGCAGTTTGGAGGGTGCAGATACGCAGTATTTT. The chain links TRBV28 to TRBJ2-3; D is perhaps TRBD2 (6 bases). The CDR3 has 13 amino acids. The V gene lost 3 bases and the J gene lost 4 bases, with 8 bases spanning the gap. Per the germline V gene, CDR1 is MDHEN and CDR2 is SYDVKM.

The genes are TRBV28 and TRBJ1-4, with TRBD1 matching over 11 bases. This CDR3 has 16 amino acids. Losses at the gene ends were 2 bases for V and 7 bases for J; bases not matched to a gene: 6. CDR1 and CDR2 (germline): MDHEN, SYDVKM. The CDR3 DNA is TGTGCCAGCAGTTTACAGGGACAGGGGGTGGGTGAAAAACTGTTTTTT. Translation: CASSLQGQGVGEKLFF.

The V and J genes are TRBV2 and TRBJ2-6; 9 nucleotides align to TRBD1. CDR3 length: 17 residues. The germline gives CDR1 SNHLY, CDR2 FYNNEI. With 4 bases clipped from V and 0 bases from J, the junction kept 4 bases outside the gene matches. CDR3 nucleotide sequence: TGTGCCAGCAGTGGGGACAGGGCCCTCTCTGGGGCCAACGTCCTGACTTTC. This sequence encodes CASSGDRALSGANVLTF.

This chain links TRBV5-4 with TRBJ1-4, with 9 bases identical to TRBD1. Germline assignment: CDR1 SGHNT and CDR2 YYREEE (reference sequence). The CDR3 length is 18 residues. V lost 0 bases to trimming and J lost 8 bases; unmatched junction nucleotides: 14. The CDR3 DNA follows: TGTGCCAGCAGCTTGGGCCACGGCGCGGGACAGGGTCAAGAAAAACTGTTTTTT. This codes for CASSLGHGAGQGQEKLFF.

The DNA for the CDR3 is TGTGCCAGCAGTCGCTATATGGGGCCTCCTACGATATCTAATACGCAGTATTTT. This translates into CASSRYMGPPTISNTQYF. The chain links TRBV2 to TRBJ2-3; D possibly corresponds to TRBD1 (5 bases). V was clipped by 5 bases and J by 7 bases, with 28 bases between them. Germline V gene sequence: CDR1 SNHLY, CDR2 FYNNEI. The CDR3 covers 18 residues.

The chain is built from TRBV29-1 and TRBJ2-1; possibly TRBD1 for D (5 bases). CDR1 is SQVTM, CDR2 ANQGSEA, per germline. V was clipped by 0 bases and J by 3 bases, with 12 bases between them. This CDR3 comprises 15 residues. The CDR3 bases are TGCAGCGTTGAAGATTTAACAGGCGGCTACAATGAGCAGTTCTTC. It specifies CSVEDLTGGYNEQFF.

This chain links TRBV7-9 with TRBJ1-1; 7 bases match TRBD1. Germline V gives CDR1 SEHNR, CDR2 FQNEAQ (reference sequence). The CDR3 is 16 amino acids. Trimming took 0 bases from V and 1 from J; bases not matched to a gene: 5. The CDR3: CASSLAGQISNTEAFF. The CDR3 region has the DNA TGTGCCAGCAGCTTAGCGGGACAGATTTCGAACACTGAAGCTTTCTTT.

This sequence joins TRBV11-2 and TRBJ2-1; 7 positions agree with TRBD2. Germline V gene data show CDR1 as SGHAT and CDR2 as FQNNGV. This CDR3 is 14 amino acids long. Trimming took 1 base from V and 6 from J; bases not matched to a gene: 3. The CDR3 loop is CASSLGTSINEQFF. Written as DNA, the CDR3 is TGTGCCAGCAGCTTAGGGACTAGTATCAATGAGCAGTTCTTC.

The V call is TRBV28, the J call TRBJ1-1; 9 bases agree with TRBD1. The CDR3 loop spans 12 amino acids. Germline-derived CDR1 and CDR2 are MDHEN and SYDVKM. After removal of 5 bases from V and 8 bases from J, the junction contained 3 bases not matched to a gene. CDR3 sequence: CASSLGQGEAFF. DNA of the CDR3: TGTGCCAGCAGTCTGGGACAGGGCGAAGCTTTCTTT. The variable domain in full, with the rest retrieved from reference TRBV28 and TRBJ1-1, is DVKVTQSSRYLVKRTGEKVFLECVQDMDHENMFWYRQDPGLGLRLIYFSYDVKMKEKGDIPEGYSVSREKKERFSLILESASTNQTSMYLCASSLGQGEAFFGQGTRLTVV.